This T cell receptor beta chain was profiled in a study of beta chain features in type 1 diabetes. Study-level results: There was a moderate but significant shortening of TCRB CDR3s in all four CD4+ subsets of Type 1 diabetes patients. A closer apparent resemblance between naive, central memory and Treg TCRB repertoires was seen in patients than in healthy donors.

Averaging roughly 100 mL, one heparinised blood draw was given by each donor. Using CD45RO/CCR7/CD25/CD127/CD95/CD27, CD4+ naive, central memory, regulatory and stem cell-like memory cells were sorted. The sequenced template was cDNA made from the entire isolated RNA. Clones were read by immunoSEQ multiplex PCR, and TCRdb kept only the in-frame ones, dropping some. The table has about 160,000 clones, roughly 60% seen once. Notes on this clone: Its antigen remains unknown.

V shed 2 bases, J shed 3 bases, and the junction held 1 base outside the gene matches. The CDR3 is 14 residues long. The germline V gene encodes CDR1 GTSNPN and CDR2 SVGIG (reference sequence). The sequencing sample was made of naive CD4+ T cells from blood. This rearrangement joins TRBV30 to TRBJ2-1; 10 nucleotides agree with TRBD2. This TCR was sampled from a man aged 25-45 years with type 1 diabetes. This CDR3 reads CAWSRTSGYNEQFF. The CDR3 DNA follows: TGTGCCTGGAGTAGGACTAGCGGCTACAATGAGCAGTTCTTC.